The subject of this entry is one T cell receptor (beta chain). It lacks a known antigen. Base quality data are lacking; no much larger clone is found one base away. CDR1 MGHRA and CDR2 YSYEKL were looked up in the germline V gene. The CDR3, from cysteine to phenylalanine, totals 12 residues. The retained sequence is limited to the CDR3, 36 bases, with the frame set at the first base. Between the V and J ends, shortened by 4 bases and 6 bases respectively, the junction contains 9 bases. This sample was included in a study of OX40 agonist ivuxolimab in advanced cancers. In the study overall: The costimulatory receptor OX40 (CD134) was targeted by ivuxolimab, a fully human IgG2 agonistic monoclonal antibody. Partial responses were achieved by three dose-escalation patients, of whom one had hepatocellular carcinoma and two had cutaneous melanoma. The monotherapy dose-escalation portion (N of about 47 patients) of the phase I ivuxolimab trial is reported in the paper. A male proportion of roughly 85% and a mean age of about 60 years, ranging from about 23 to 90, were recorded for the dose-escalation cohort. Patients were allowed to have had prior anti-PD-1, anti-PD-L1 or anti-CTLA-4 therapy, and 40% of the dose-escalation patients had previously received checkpoint inhibitors. The purpose of peripheral TCRbeta sequencing was to test whether ivuxolimab changed TCR sequence diversity and led to clonal T-cell expansion. Intravenous ivuxolimab was administered to patients every 2 weeks at six dose levels: 0.01, 0.1, 0.3, 1.5, 3 and 10 mg/kg. Among the roughly 54 dose-escalation patients, roughly 20 had hepatocellular carcinoma, roughly 15 melanoma, 9 renal cell carcinoma and 9 head and neck cancer.

Patients with a history of autoimmune disease or receiving systemic immunosuppression were excluded from the trial. Peripheral blood for TCR sequencing was collected from all dose cohorts at baseline, on cycle 4 day 1, and on cycle 7 day 1. Samples came from an open-label, multicenter, first-in-human phase I dose-escalation trial of ivuxolimab. Adults with locally advanced or metastatic melanoma, renal cell, hepatocellular, or head and neck squamous cell carcinoma were enrolled in the trial. Before TCR sequencing, CD4+ and CD8+ T cells were separately sorted from peripheral blood. Genomic DNA was extracted from sorted cells for sequencing of the TCRbeta CDR3 region. The immunoSEQ Assay was used for sequencing of TCRbeta CDR3 regions. TCRdb holds this immuneACCESS table with in-frame rearrangements only. Some clones are missing; in checked studies, unresolved V genes explain under half, and the rest has no known cause. The sample table records about 99,000 clones; about 96% of these occur just once. 2% to 2.5% of the sample comes from the top ten.

Results the study describes overall, beyond this receptor: The antigen specificity of the peripheral T cells that underwent clonal expansion was not determined. Clonal expansion of both CD4+ and CD8+ blood T cells was observed from baseline to week 6 at doses 0.1 to 3.0 mg/kg. Low levels of normalized T-cell clonal expansion were also shown by some nonresponding patients. On average, CD8+ T cells showed more expanded clones than CD4+ T cells after ivuxolimab. Partial responders in the 0.1-3.0 mg/kg groups had among the lowest normalized peripheral clonal expansion, especially among CD8+ T cells.

In this chain, TRBV4-1 is recombined with TRBJ1-2, and TRBD1 may be the D gene, going by 5 matching bases. Sequencing used CD4+ or CD8+ T cells sorted from blood, obtained in a trial of the OX40 agonist ivuxolimab. This TCR came from an adult with an advanced solid tumor such as melanoma, head and neck, liver or kidney cancer. The nucleotide sequence reads TGCGCCAGCAGCCCCTCGGGACATGGCTACACCTTC. Its product reads: CASSPSGHGYTF.